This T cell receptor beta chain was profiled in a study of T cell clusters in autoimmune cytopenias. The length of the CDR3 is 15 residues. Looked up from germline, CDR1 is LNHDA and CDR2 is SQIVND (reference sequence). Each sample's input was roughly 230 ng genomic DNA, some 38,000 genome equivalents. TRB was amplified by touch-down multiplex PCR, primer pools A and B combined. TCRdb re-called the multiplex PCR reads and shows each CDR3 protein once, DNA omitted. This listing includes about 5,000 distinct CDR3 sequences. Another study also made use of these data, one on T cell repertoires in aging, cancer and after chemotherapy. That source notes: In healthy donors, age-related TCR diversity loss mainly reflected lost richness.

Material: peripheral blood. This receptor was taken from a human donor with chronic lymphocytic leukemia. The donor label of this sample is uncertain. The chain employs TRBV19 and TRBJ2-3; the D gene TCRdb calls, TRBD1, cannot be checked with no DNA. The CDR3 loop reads CASSTLTGGGDTQYF.